One sample yielded the 20 T cell receptor beta chains listed below, sequenced in a study of cytomegalovirus exposure and HLA in healthy donors. The PCR had 60 Vbeta and 13 Jbeta primers. Clones were sequenced by immunoSEQ multiplex PCR, and TCRdb holds only the in-frame ones, with some missing. This table holds about 150,000 clones, about 70% found once. Sequencing was performed on PBMCs. These receptor sequences come from a woman aged 60 to 75 in good health and CMV-seropositive.

The rearrangement uses TRBV6-1 and TRBJ1-5, with D hard to call. V was clipped by 0 bases and J by 0 bases, with 18 bases between them. From germline, CDR1 is MNHNS and CDR2 SASEGT. The CDR3 runs to 19 residues. DNA of the CDR3: TGTGCCAGCAGTGAAGCGCTTCCAACGAGGACTTCTAGCAATCAGCCCCAGCATTTT. Its translation is CASSEALPTRTSSNQPQHF.

This rearrangement joins TRBV4-1 to TRBJ1-2, with a weak D call TRBD1 (6 bases). V was shortened by 5 bases and J by 1 base, with 11 bases between the two germline ends. The CDR3 is made up of 14 amino acids. Germline V gene data show CDR1 as MGHRA and CDR2 as YSYEKL. The CDR3, as DNA: TGCGCCAGCAGCGGTCCAGGGGTTAACTATGGCTACACCTTC. Translating it yields CASSGPGVNYGYTF.

J is TRBJ1-5 and V is TRBV28; no clear D. Trimming cost V 5 bases and J 7 bases, with 15 bases left between them. CDR3 length: 14 amino acids. Looked up from germline, CDR1 is MDHEN and CDR2 is SYDVKM. The CDR3: CASSLLSGGQPQHF. The CDR3 DNA sequence: TGTGCCAGCAGTCTCCTTTCGGGCGGGCAGCCCCAGCATTTT.

The rearrangement links TRBV5-1 to TRBJ2-2; D unresolved. Germline V CDR1 and CDR2: SGHRS, YFSETQ. The CDR3 totals 14 residues. Between the trimmed V and J ends, which lost 5 bases and 4 bases, there was a span of 12 bases. The CDR3 sequence: CASRGTTVTGELFF. In DNA, the CDR3 is TGCGCCAGCAGAGGAACTACCGTCACCGGGGAGCTGTTTTTT.

The rearrangement links TRBV7-7 to TRBJ2-5; 8 positions match TRBD2. Germline V lookup: CDR1 SSHAT, CDR2 FNYEAQ (reference sequence). This CDR3 is built from 14 residues. J was trimmed by 5 bases and V by 5 bases; bases with no gene match: 7. The CDR3 nucleotides read TGTGCCAGCAGCCCCTTAGCTAGCGGGGAGACCCAGTACTTC. It is translated as CASSPLASGETQYF.

This clone was seen a few times. The V gene is TRBV6-6, the J gene TRBJ2-2; possibly TRBD2 for D (6 bases). The CDR3 covers 14 residues. The germline gives CDR1 MNHNY, CDR2 SVGAGI (reference sequence). The V end was cut by 0 bases, the J end by 6 bases, with 8 bases between. DNA of the CDR3: TGTGCCAGCAGTTACTCCCCGGGGGCCGGGGAGCTGTTTTTT. Translation: CASSYSPGAGELFF.

This clone showed up just a few times. The CDR3 here is CASSTGVNTEAFF. The CDR3 DNA reads TGTGCCAGTAGTACAGGGGTGAACACTGAAGCTTTCTTT. V usage is TRBV19 and J usage is TRBJ1-1, with D possibly TRBD1 on 6 matching bases. V gave up 4 bases and J gave up 0 bases, with 6 bases separating them. This CDR3 has 13 amino acids. The V gene's germline CDR1 is LNHDA and CDR2 SQIVND (reference sequence).

As DNA, the CDR3 is TGCGCCAGCAGCTTCGCCACTTCTGGGGCCAACGTCCTGACTTTC. Translation: CASSFATSGANVLTF. This chain connects TRBV5-1 to TRBJ2-6; D uncertain. This CDR3 spans 15 amino acids. Germline CDR1 SGHRS, CDR2 YFSETQ. Deletions cut 2 bases from V and 1 base from J, with 7 bases between.

The chain combines TRBV5-1 with TRBJ2-7; 10 bases align to TRBD1. Germline V CDR1 and CDR2: SGHRS, YFSETQ. The CDR3 has 15 amino acids. Trimming at V came to 1 base and at J to 1 base, leaving 2 bases not matched to a gene. This CDR3 is CASSLRGQGSYEQYF. The CDR3 DNA reads TGCGCCAGCAGCTTGCGGGGACAGGGGTCCTACGAGCAGTACTTC.

The chain joins TRBV20-1 to TRBJ2-7, with D perhaps matching TRBD2 (6 bases). The germline gives CDR1 DFQATT, CDR2 SNEGSKA (reference sequence). CDR3 length equals 11 residues. Trimming left V 6 bases short and J 5 bases short, with 11 bases between. CDR3 DNA: TGCAGTGCAAGACTAGTCAACGAGCAGTACTTC. This translates into CSARLVNEQYF.

This clone was observed a few times. V gene TRBV27 combines with J gene TRBJ2-2; D remains unclear. V was shortened by 10 bases and J by 3 bases, with 12 bases between the two germline ends. This CDR3 is built from 13 residues. Per the germline V gene, CDR1 is MNHEY and CDR2 is SMNVEV (reference sequence). The CDR3 sequence: CANPPRDTGELFF. The CDR3 DNA reads TGTGCCAACCCACCCCGGGACACCGGGGAGCTGTTTTTT.

J is TRBJ1-4 and V is TRBV25-1, with TRBD1 as a possible D gene (5 bases). From germline, CDR1 is MGHDK and CDR2 SYGVNS. The V gene lost 5 bases and the J gene lost 8 bases, with 15 bases spanning the gap. CDR3 size: 14 residues. CDR3 DNA sequence: TGTGCCAGCAGTTCGCCAGGGTATGGGGAAAAACTGTTTTTT. It encodes CASSSPGYGEKLFF.

The chain employs TRBV18 and TRBJ2-4; the match to TRBD2 covers 10 bases. Looked up from germline, CDR1 is KGHSH and CDR2 is LQKENI. The CDR3 has 15 residues. J gave up 4 bases and V 6 bases, and 6 bases lay outside the gene matches. DNA of the CDR3: TGTGCCAGCTCGTCAGCGGGAGGGGATAAAAACATTCAGTACTTC. It yields the protein CASSSAGGDKNIQYF.

This chain uses TRBV5-1 with TRBJ2-2; 7 bases are a match to TRBD1. The V gene's germline CDR1 is SGHRS and CDR2 YFSETQ. There are 15 residues in the CDR3. V lost 2 bases, J lost 8 bases, and 9 bases stayed unmatched. CDR3 sequence reads: CASSLGQVLPGELFF. In nucleotides, the CDR3 is TGCGCCAGCAGCTTAGGACAGGTGCTACCTGGGGAGCTGTTTTTT.

This clone has ten or more counts. The chain recombines TRBV28 with TRBJ2-7; a weak D match, TRBD1 (5 bases). The V gene lost 7 bases and the J gene lost 2 bases, with 12 bases spanning the gap. CDR1 is MDHEN, CDR2 SYDVKM, per germline. The CDR3 is 13 residues long. The CDR3 here is CASNRDRPYEQYF. CDR3 in DNA: TGTGCCAGCAATAGAGACAGACCCTACGAGCAGTACTTC.

The CDR3 bases are TGTGCCAGCAGCGGTTCATCCTCCTACAATGAGCAGTTCTTC. This gives the protein CASSGSSSYNEQFF. V gene TRBV9 combines with J gene TRBJ2-1, with D hard to call. Germline lookup yields CDR1 SGDLS and CDR2 YYNGEE. V gave up 3 bases and J gave up 0 bases, with 7 bases separating them. The CDR3 is 14 residues long. Full variable domain (missing parts from reference TRBV9 and TRBJ2-1): DSGVTQTPKHLITATGQRVTLRCSPRSGDLSVYWYQQSLDQGLQFLIQYYNGEERAKGNILERFSAQQFPDLHSELNLSSLELGDSALYFCASSGSSSYNEQFFGPGTRLTVL.

V and J are TRBV7-6 and TRBJ2-1; D is uncertain. Germline loops: CDR1 SGHVS, CDR2 FNYEAQ. This CDR3 spans 15 amino acids. V was pared by 5 bases and J by 1 base, with 12 bases between. The chain's CDR3 is CASSISTISYNEQFF. The CDR3, as DNA: TGTGCCAGCAGCATTAGTACGATTTCCTACAATGAGCAGTTCTTC.

Written as DNA, the CDR3 is TGTGCCAGTAGTATAGGGACTAGCGGCACCCCGGGGACCCAGTACTTC. It yields the protein CASSIGTSGTPGTQYF. The chain is built from TRBV19 and TRBJ2-5, with 10 positions matching TRBD2. The CDR3 is made up of 16 amino acids. Germline V CDR1 and CDR2: LNHDA, SQIVND (reference sequence). V lost 1 base to trimming and J lost 7 bases; unmatched junction nucleotides: 9.

This clone was seen a single time. This sequence joins TRBV5-1 and TRBJ2-7; 10 bases align to TRBD1. The germline gives CDR1 SGHRS, CDR2 YFSETQ. The V and J ends lost 3 bases and 0 bases, in that order; junction bases with no gene match: 6. CDR3 length: 16 amino acids. The CDR3 region has the DNA TGCGCCAGCAGCTGGGACCGGGACAGGGGCTCCTACGAGCAGTACTTC. Its translation is CASSWDRDRGSYEQYF. Based on the CDR3 plus reference TRBV5-1 and TRBJ2-7, the full variable domain is KAGVTQTPRYLIKTRGQQVTLSCSPISGHRSVSWYQQTPGQGLQFLFEYFSETQRNKGNFPGRFSGRQFSNSRSEMNVSTLELGDSALYLCASSWDRDRGSYEQYFGPGTRLTVT.

The chain recombines TRBV4-1 with TRBJ2-3; D gene ambiguous. V lost 1 base to trimming and J lost 5 bases, with 13 bases between them. The germline V gene has CDR1 MGHRA and CDR2 YSYEKL. The CDR3 runs 15 residues. CDR3 bases: TGCGCCAGCAGCCAAGTTTATTATCTCGGAGATACGCAGTATTTT. This codes for CASSQVYYLGDTQYF.